The 21 T cell receptor beta chains reported below all come from one sample, sequenced in a study of post-analysis software for immune sequencing data. Study findings and constraints: Compared with controls, patients had more of about 5 TRBV segments, including TRBV5-6, TRBV5-1 and TRBV20-1.

Libraries were made from TCR beta cDNA, and they carried unique molecular identifiers. TCRdb itself ran the PCR reads through MiXCR, one entry per CDR3 protein. The top ten clones hold approximately 4.4% of a sample with 750,000 to 900,000 distinct CDR3 sequences, 46% of them seen once. The antigens these receptors bind are not known. Material for sequencing was blood. The receptor source for this set is a girl aged 5 to 17 with multiple sclerosis.

CDR3 residues: CASSLERGASGWYEQYF. DNA of the CDR3: TGTGCCAGCAGTTTGGAGCGAGGGGCTAGCGGGTGGTACGAGCAGTACTTC. The rearrangement uses TRBV28 and TRBJ2-7, with 8 bases lining up with TRBD2. CDR3 size: 17 residues. Trimming removed 3 bases from V and 4 bases from J; junction bases left unmatched: 14. Germline CDR1 is MDHEN and CDR2 is SYDVKM.

This clonotype was found a few times. V is TRBV29-1 and J is TRBJ1-4; a weak D match, TRBD1 (5 bases). Germline assignment: CDR1 SQVTM and CDR2 ANQGSEA. V lost 7 bases to trimming and J lost 1 base, with 7 bases between them. The CDR3 has 12 amino acids. CDR3 sequence reads: CSGGGTNEKLFF. The CDR3 DNA reads TGCAGCGGTGGGGGAACTAATGAAAAACTGTTTTTT. Filled out from reference TRBV29-1 and TRBJ1-4, the complete variable domain reads SAVISQKPSRDICQRGTSLTIQCQVDSQVTMMFWYRQQPGQSLTLIATANQGSEATYESGFVIDKFPISRPNLTFSTLTVSNMSPEDSSIYLCSGGGTNEKLFFGSGTQLSVL.

This clonotype occurred a few times. The chain employs TRBV5-6 and TRBJ2-1; 7 nucleotides match TRBD2. The V gene end was trimmed by 1 base and the J gene end by 2 bases; junction bases not matched to a gene: 9. Germline V gene data show CDR1 as SGHDT and CDR2 as YYEEEE. This CDR3 spans 17 amino acids. CDR3 in amino acids: CASSLWRGSPTYNEQFF. The CDR3 DNA is TGTGCCAGCAGCTTGTGGCGGGGGTCCCCCACCTACAATGAGCAGTTCTTC.

The V and J genes are TRBV29-1 and TRBJ2-5, with TRBD2 identical over 8 bases. Germline-derived CDR1 and CDR2 are SQVTM and ANQGSEA. Germline trimming cut 2 bases from V and 4 bases from J; bases unmatched to any gene: 6. CDR3 length equals 14 residues. Written as DNA, the CDR3 is TGCAGCGTTGAACCCGGGGCGGGAGGAGAGACCCAGTACTTC. Protein sequence: CSVEPGAGGETQYF.

This clonotype was detected many times. The chain has TRBV12-3 or TRBV12-4 and TRBJ2-7; 13 bases are shared with TRBD2. Trimming removed 8 bases from V and 5 bases from J; junction bases left unmatched: 3. This CDR3 has 13 amino acids. CDR3 coding DNA: TGTGCCAGCCGAGGACTAGCGGGAGACGAGCAGTACTTC. It translates to CASRGLAGDEQYF.

With regard to this clonotype: At one end, the junction sequence differs from germline, possibly due to a read error. The V call is TRBV7-6, the J call TRBJ2-5; D uncertain. The germline V gene has CDR1 SGHVS and CDR2 FNYEAQ. The CDR3 has 13 residues. The chain's CDR3 is CASSFAVQGTQYF. The CDR3 nucleotides are TGTGCCAGCAGCTTTGCCGTGCAAGGGACCCAGTACTTC.

The chain uses TRBV30 and TRBJ2-1; no firm D call. The V gene lost 0 bases and the J gene lost 8 bases, with 8 bases spanning the gap. The CDR3 consists of 12 residues. The germline gives CDR1 GTSNPN, CDR2 SVGIG (reference sequence). CDR3 nucleotide sequence: TGTGCCTGGAGTGTACGAGTTTATGAGCAGTTCTTC. It yields the protein CAWSVRVYEQFF.

This clonotype was counted only a few times. The chain links TRBV20-1 to TRBJ2-3, with TRBD2 matching over 8 bases. The CDR3 runs 17 residues. J was trimmed by 5 bases and V by 1 base; bases with no gene match: 14. Per the germline V gene, CDR1 is DFQATT and CDR2 is SNEGSKA (reference sequence). This chain's CDR3 is CSARVGLGAGVVDTQYF. CDR3 in DNA: TGCAGTGCTAGAGTGGGGCTGGGAGCGGGAGTAGTAGATACGCAGTATTTT.

J is TRBJ2-5 and V is TRBV2, with 7 bases identical to TRBD2. Germline trimming cut 10 bases from V and 2 bases from J; bases unmatched to any gene: 10. This CDR3 region has 14 residues. Germline CDR1 SNHLY, CDR2 FYNNEI. CDR3 DNA sequence: TGTGCCATAAGGGACCTAGCGGCACAAGAGACCCAGTACTTC. Translated, it gives CAIRDLAAQETQYF.

In its sample, this clonotype was seen once. The chain combines TRBV20-1 with TRBJ2-1, with D unclear. Germline V lookup: CDR1 DFQATT, CDR2 SNEGSKA (reference sequence). The CDR3 consists of 9 residues. Trimming stripped 4 bases from V and 9 bases from J, with 4 bases between. This CDR3 is CSANSEQFF. The CDR3 DNA reads as TGCAGTGCTAATAGTGAGCAGTTCTTC.

This chain uses TRBV7-2 with TRBJ1-2, with 9 bases lining up with TRBD1. Germline V gene sequence: CDR1 SGHTA, CDR2 FQGNSA. The V gene end was trimmed by 0 bases and the J gene end by 4 bases; junction bases not matched to a gene: 9. The CDR3 contains 17 residues. CDR3 bases: TGTGCCAGCAGCTTAGCCCCTGGGACAGGGAGTTTCTATGGCTACACCTTC. Its translation is CASSLAPGTGSFYGYTF.

The chain joins TRBV20-1 to TRBJ2-7; 9 bases map to TRBD1. The CDR3 covers 13 residues. V lost 6 bases to trimming and J lost 4 bases; unmatched junction nucleotides: 7. The germline V gene encodes CDR1 DFQATT and CDR2 SNEGSKA (reference sequence). The CDR3 spells CSARGTGKYEQYF. CDR3 DNA: TGCAGTGCCAGGGGGACAGGGAAGTACGAGCAGTACTTC.

The chain employs TRBV20-1 and TRBJ2-7; tentatively, D is TRBD2 (5 bases). V lost 2 bases, J lost 6 bases, and 20 bases lay in between. In germline, CDR1 is DFQATT, CDR2 SNEGSKA (reference sequence). The CDR3 consists of 15 residues. This CDR3 reads CSARLDGRLEGEQYF. The DNA of the CDR3 is TGCAGTGCTAGACTTGACGGACGGCTCGAGGGCGAGCAGTACTTC.

The chain employs TRBV5-6 and TRBJ2-1; TRBD2 matches at 12 bases. Trimming cost V 0 bases and J 7 bases; bases outside gene matches: 5. The V gene's germline CDR1 is SGHDT and CDR2 YYEEEE. This CDR3 comprises 16 residues. CDR3 protein: CASSLVTSGSQNEQFF. CDR3 DNA: TGTGCCAGCAGCTTGGTGACTAGCGGGAGTCAGAATGAGCAGTTCTTC.

This chain links TRBV20-1 with TRBJ2-1; D uncertain. CDR1 is DFQATT and CDR2 is SNEGSKA in the germline V gene (reference sequence). The V gene lost 0 bases and the J gene lost 2 bases, with 8 bases spanning the gap. This CDR3 contains 14 residues. CDR3 in DNA: TGCAGTGCTAGAGATTTGCTAGCCTACAATGAGCAGTTCTTC. Encoded protein: CSARDLLAYNEQFF.

The sample holds a few counts of this clonotype. The rearrangement joins TRBV6-5 to TRBJ2-1, with a tentative D call TRBD1 (6 bases). V lost 10 bases to trimming and J lost 1 base, with 14 bases between them. Per germline, CDR1 MNHEY and CDR2 SVGAGI. This CDR3 comprises 14 residues. CDR3 in DNA: TGTGCCATTATCGAGGGACATTCCTACAATGAGCAGTTCTTC. Residues: CAIIEGHSYNEQFF.

The rearrangement links TRBV12-3 or TRBV12-4 to TRBJ1-2; D might be TRBD1 (5 bases). The CDR3 loop spans 16 amino acids. Trimming left V 3 bases short and J 4 bases short, with 18 bases between. As DNA, the CDR3 is TGTGCCAGCAGTTTGGACGGGGGAAGGGAAGGCTATGGCTACACCTTC. Amino acid sequence: CASSLDGGREGYGYTF.

The chain has TRBV28 and TRBJ2-7; possibly TRBD1 for D (5 bases). The ends were cut back, 2 bases at V and 1 base at J, with 21 bases in the middle. The CDR3 runs 18 residues. Germline assignment: CDR1 MDHEN and CDR2 SYDVKM. CDR3 amino acids: CASSLVGLVGALSYEQYF. CDR3 nucleotides: TGTGCCAGCAGTTTAGTGGGGTTAGTAGGGGCCCTTTCCTACGAGCAGTACTTC.

The V call is TRBV6-2 or TRBV6-3, the J call TRBJ1-5, with 11 bases fitting TRBD1. The germline V gene encodes CDR1 MNHEY and CDR2 SVGEGT. CDR3 size: 17 residues. The J segment lost 6 bases and the V segment lost 2 bases, leaving 9 bases of the junction unmatched. The chain's CDR3 is CASSYGKDRGLGQPQHF. In DNA form, the CDR3 reads TGTGCCAGCAGTTACGGGAAGGACAGGGGGCTTGGTCAGCCCCAGCATTTT.

The V and J genes are TRBV6-5 and TRBJ2-7; 8 bases agree with TRBD1. The CDR3 loop spans 14 amino acids. Unmatched junction bases numbered 5, after V lost 2 bases and J lost 5 bases. CDR1 is MNHEY and CDR2 is SVGAGI in the germline V gene. CDR3: CASSYEDRVDEQYF. CDR3 DNA: TGTGCCAGCAGTTACGAGGACAGGGTGGACGAGCAGTACTTC.

Turning to this clonotype: A junction boundary mismatches the germline segment, possibly from a read error. The chain is built from TRBV5-1 and TRBJ2-1; 9 bases agree with TRBD2. CDR1 SGHRS and CDR2 YFSETQ come from the germline V gene. The CDR3 runs 12 residues. CDR3 protein: CASSSSGDEQFF. In DNA form, the CDR3 reads TGTGCCAGCAGTTCTAGCGGGGATGAGCAGTTCTTC.